This T cell receptor beta chain emerged from a study of blood T cell repertoires in COVID-19 (dated by TCRdb to 2019 to 2021). About the investigation overall: Collaborator samples came from the United States, Italy and Spain and covered acute and convalescent phases of COVID-19. The repertoires were made available in a free public database intended to serve as a resource for research on the immune response to SARS-CoV-2. The sample metadata nearly always contained a de-identified subject ID, COVID-19 status, age in years and sex. The prospective study material was composed of cDNA or gDNA derived from T cells, B-cell-depleted T cells, or PBMCs. The samples were drawn from the first 160 participants of the ongoing ImmuneRACE study and from 1,200 or so subjects provided by 6 global collaborators. Subjects who had been exposed to COVID-19, were actively infected with it, or had recovered from it provided the deeply sampled blood TCRbeta repertoires that made up the dataset. Where available, HLA class I and class II types were taken from metadata supplied by the sample provider and were not determined by assay-based typing.

Points on this clone: Its specific antigen is unknown. The input lacks base qualities; no much larger clone sits a single base away.

TCRbeta CDR3 regions were amplified from genomic DNA using the immunoSEQ Assay, a bias-controlled multiplex PCR. Per the original workflow: Within the assay, amplification of reference gene primers was used to estimate how many nucleated cells each sample contained. To quantify the absolute abundance of each unique TCRbeta CDR3 rearrangement, sequence reads were collapsed and filtered. For each sample, productive Simpson clonality was calculated by taking the square root of Simpson's diversity index across productive rearrangements. The immuneACCESS repertoire file appears here via TCRdb, limited to in-frame rearrangements. These files lack a portion of the clones; in checked studies, under half of the deficit traces to unresolved V genes, and the cause of the others is not known. The DNA gave D and trimming, while V, J and clone size come from that table. The sample has approximately 220,000 clones on record, roughly 89% of them singletons. The top ten clonotypes cover 6.2% of the sample.

Samples from volunteer blood donors who had recovered from COVID-19 were contributed by a second Seattle source. The collaborating institutions used their own protocols to collect whole blood in K2EDTA tubes. For TCRbeta analysis, collaborators shipped samples as frozen whole blood, isolated PBMCs, or DNA extracted from either of those sample types. The paper as a whole reports these results and caveats: The quantity of clinical and demographic metadata differed by source and by participant and was supplied without curation.

The CDR3 runs 16 amino acids, cysteine and phenylalanine included. Of all the DNA, just the CDR3 is kept, 48 bases in frame from base 1. Trimming takes 3 bases off V and 8 bases off J; junction bases not matched to a gene: 10. The germline V gene provides CDR1 MNHEY and CDR2 SVGEGT. The V gene is TRBV6-2 or TRBV6-3 and the J gene is TRBJ1-6, with 7 bases in between that match TRBD1. Sequencing was performed on peripheral blood. The sequence was collected from a man in his fifties or sixties who had recovered from COVID-19. At the DNA level, the sequence is TGTGCCAGCAGTTATTGGGAACAGGGGAGTGATTCACCCCTCCACTTT. Its translation is CASSYWEQGSDSPLHF.